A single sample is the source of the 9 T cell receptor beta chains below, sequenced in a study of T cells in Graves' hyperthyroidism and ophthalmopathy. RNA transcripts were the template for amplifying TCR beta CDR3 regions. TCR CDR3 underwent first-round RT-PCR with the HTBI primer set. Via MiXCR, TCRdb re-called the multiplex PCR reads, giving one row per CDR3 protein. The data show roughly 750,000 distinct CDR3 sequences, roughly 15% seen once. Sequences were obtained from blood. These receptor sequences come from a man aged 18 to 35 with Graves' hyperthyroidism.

This CDR3 is CASLLGGRTGELFF. The CDR3 DNA sequence: TGTGCCAGCCTGTTAGGCGGTAGGACCGGGGAGCTGTTTTTT. The chain is built from TRBV13 and TRBJ2-2, with D unresolved. The CDR3 contains 14 residues. Germline CDR1 is PRHDT and CDR2 is FYEKMQ (reference sequence). The V gene lost 8 bases and the J gene lost 5 bases, with 15 bases spanning the gap. The whole variable domain, filled in from reference TRBV13 and TRBJ2-2, reads AAGVIQSPRHLIKEKRETATLKCYPIPRHDTVYWYQQGPGQDPQFLISFYEKMQSDKGSIPDRFSAQQFSDYHSELNMSSLELGDSALYFCASLLGGRTGELFFGEGSRLTVL.

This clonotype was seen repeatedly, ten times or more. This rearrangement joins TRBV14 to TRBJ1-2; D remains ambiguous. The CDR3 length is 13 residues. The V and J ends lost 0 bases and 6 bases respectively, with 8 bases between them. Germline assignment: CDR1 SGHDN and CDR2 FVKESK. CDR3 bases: TGTGCCAGCAGCCAAGACAACGGGGATGGCTACACCTTC. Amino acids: CASSQDNGDGYTF.

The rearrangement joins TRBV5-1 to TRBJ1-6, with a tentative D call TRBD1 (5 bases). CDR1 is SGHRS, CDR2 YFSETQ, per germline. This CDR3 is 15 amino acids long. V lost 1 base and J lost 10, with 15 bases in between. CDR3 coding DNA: TGCGCCAGCAGCTTGTGGGACCCAAAGGAGTCACCCCTCCACTTT. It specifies CASSLWDPKESPLHF.

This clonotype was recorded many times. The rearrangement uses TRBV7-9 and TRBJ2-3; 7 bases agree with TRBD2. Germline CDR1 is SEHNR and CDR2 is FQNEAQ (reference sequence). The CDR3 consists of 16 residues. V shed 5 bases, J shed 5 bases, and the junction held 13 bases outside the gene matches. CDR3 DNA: TGTGCCAGCAGCCTCTCATCGGGGAGGGCCGTAGATACGCAGTATTTT. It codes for CASSLSSGRAVDTQYF.

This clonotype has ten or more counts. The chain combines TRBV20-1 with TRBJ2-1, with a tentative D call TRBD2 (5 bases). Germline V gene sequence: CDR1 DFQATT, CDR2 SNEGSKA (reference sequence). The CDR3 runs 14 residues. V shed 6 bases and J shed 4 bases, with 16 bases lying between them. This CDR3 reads CSAGASGSYNEQFF. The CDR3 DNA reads TGCAGTGCGGGCGCCAGCGGAAGTTACAATGAGCAGTTCTTC.

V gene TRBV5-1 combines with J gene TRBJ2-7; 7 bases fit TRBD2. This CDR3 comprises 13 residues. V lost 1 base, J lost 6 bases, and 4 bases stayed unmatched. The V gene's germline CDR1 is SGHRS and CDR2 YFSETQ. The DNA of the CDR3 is TGCGCCAGCAGCTTGTGGGGGGGGGGCGAGCAGTACTTC. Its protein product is CASSLWGGGEQYF. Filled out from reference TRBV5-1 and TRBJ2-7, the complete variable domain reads KAGVTQTPRYLIKTRGQQVTLSCSPISGHRSVSWYQQTPGQGLQFLFEYFSETQRNKGNFPGRFSGRQFSNSRSEMNVSTLELGDSALYLCASSLWGGGEQYFGPGTRLTVT.

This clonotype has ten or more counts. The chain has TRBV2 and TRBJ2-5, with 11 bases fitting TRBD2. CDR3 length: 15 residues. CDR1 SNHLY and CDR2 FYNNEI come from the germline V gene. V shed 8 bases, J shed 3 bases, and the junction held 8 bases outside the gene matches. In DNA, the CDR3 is TGTGCCAGCGGAACTAGCGGGAGAACAGAAGAGACCCAGTACTTC. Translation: CASGTSGRTEETQYF. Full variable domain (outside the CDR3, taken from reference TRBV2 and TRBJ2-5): EPEVTQTPSHQVTQMGQEVILRCVPISNHLYFYWYRQILGQKVEFLVSFYNNEISEKSEIFDDQFSVERPDGSNFTLKIRSTKLEDSAMYFCASGTSGRTEETQYFGPGTRLLVL.

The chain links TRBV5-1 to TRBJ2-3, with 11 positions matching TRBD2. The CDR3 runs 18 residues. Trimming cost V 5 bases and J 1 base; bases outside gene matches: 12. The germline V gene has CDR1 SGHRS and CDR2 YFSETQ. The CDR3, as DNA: TGCGCCAGCAGTGATACTGCGACTAGCGGGACCCGCACAGATACGCAGTATTTT. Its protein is CASSDTATSGTRTDTQYF.

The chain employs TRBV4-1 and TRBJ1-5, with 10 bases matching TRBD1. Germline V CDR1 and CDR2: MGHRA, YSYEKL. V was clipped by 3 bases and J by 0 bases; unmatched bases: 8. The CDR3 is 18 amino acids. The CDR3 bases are TGCGCCAGCAGCCAGAGACAGGGGGCAGGTGGTAGCAATCAGCCCCAGCATTTT. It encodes CASSQRQGAGGSNQPQHF.